The 27 T cell receptor beta chains reported below all come from one sample, sequenced in a study of cytomegalovirus exposure and HLA in healthy donors. Vbeta (60) and Jbeta (13) primers were used in the PCR. This table comes from immunoSEQ multiplex PCR, and its TCRdb copy is limited to in-frame clones, with some not included. The table has roughly 100,000 clones, about 74% seen once. The sequenced material came from PBMCs. Receptors originate from a male donor in good health and CMV-seropositive.

The chain couples TRBV6-5 to TRBJ2-1, with D tentatively TRBD1 (6 bases). Trimming removed 4 bases at V and 4 bases at J, with 14 bases between. CDR1 and CDR2 (germline): MNHEY, SVGAGI. The CDR3 length is 15 residues. This CDR3 is CASSLGTKGYNEQFF. The DNA for the CDR3 is TGTGCCAGCAGTTTAGGGACAAAAGGTTACAATGAGCAGTTCTTC.

The chain links TRBV9 to TRBJ1-4, with 7 bases matching TRBD1. V trimming: 0 bases; J trimming: 4 bases; junction bases outside the gene matches: 3. The CDR3 consists of 15 residues. CDR1 is SGDLS, CDR2 YYNGEE, per germline. This CDR3 reads CASSVGDRLNEKLFF. In DNA form, the CDR3 reads TGTGCCAGCAGCGTAGGGGACAGACTTAATGAAAAACTGTTTTTT.

Note on this clone: Other DNA sequences from this sample encode an identical CDR3 as well. The genes are TRBV27 and TRBJ1-5; 9 bases match TRBD1. CDR3 length: 14 amino acids. Germline V lookup: CDR1 MNHEY, CDR2 SMNVEV (reference sequence). V dropped 6 bases and J dropped 4; count of bases not matched to a gene: 4. CDR3 coding DNA: TGTGCCAGCAGCTTAGACAGGGGGAATCAGCCCCAGCATTTT. Translating it yields CASSLDRGNQPQHF.

The J gene is TRBJ2-1, the V gene TRBV2, with D possibly TRBD1 on 6 matching bases. The CDR3 is 13 residues long. Germline V gene sequence: CDR1 SNHLY, CDR2 FYNNEI. V shed 7 bases and J shed 5 bases, with 12 bases lying between them. The CDR3 loop reads CASTYRQDNEQFF. In DNA form, the CDR3 reads TGTGCCAGCACCTATAGACAGGACAATGAGCAGTTCTTC.

The chain employs TRBV7-8 and TRBJ2-7; 15 nucleotides match TRBD2. V shed 5 bases and J 2 bases; nucleotides not matched to a gene: 4. This CDR3 spans 16 amino acids. Germline values: CDR1 SGHVS, CDR2 FQNEAQ. This CDR3 is CASSLRTSGRAYEQYF. The CDR3 coding sequence is TGTGCCAGCAGCCTACGGACTAGCGGGAGGGCCTACGAGCAGTACTTC.

J is TRBJ2-7 and V is TRBV28; TRBD2 might be the D (6 bases). Germline loops: CDR1 MDHEN, CDR2 SYDVKM. V lost 6 bases and J 3 bases, leaving 18 bases between the germline ends. The CDR3 is 15 amino acids. The CDR3 sequence is CASRPPLGTYYEQYF. The CDR3 nucleotides read TGTGCCAGCAGGCCTCCTTTAGGGACTTACTACGAGCAGTACTTC.

A few counts support this clone. This rearrangement joins TRBV7-3 to TRBJ2-6, with a possible D match to TRBD1 (5 bases). CDR1 is SGHTA, CDR2 FQGTGA, per germline. The V and J ends lost 6 bases and 0 bases respectively, with 9 bases between them. The CDR3 has 15 residues. The CDR3 DNA reads TGTGCCAGCAGTATAGACAGCTCTGGGGCCAACGTCCTGACTTTC. It encodes CASSIDSSGANVLTF.

The count of this clone is one. The chain has TRBV11-3 and TRBJ2-1; maybe TRBD2 (7 bases). V lost 4 bases, J lost 3 bases, and 22 bases lay in between. The CDR3 loop spans 18 amino acids. Germline values: CDR1 SGHNT, CDR2 YENEEA. In DNA, the CDR3 is TGTGCCAGCAGCTCCCCCCAGGGAGGGGGGGAGGGCTACAATGAGCAGTTCTTC. Translated, it gives CASSSPQGGGEGYNEQFF.

The chain's CDR3 is CASSPGLGGQETQYF. Written as DNA, the CDR3 is TGTGCCAGCAGCCCGGGACTAGGAGGGCAAGAGACCCAGTACTTC. The V gene is TRBV7-2, the J gene TRBJ2-5; TRBD2 aligns across 8 bases. This CDR3 has 15 amino acids. The trim removed 5 bases at V and 2 bases at J, leaving 7 bases unmatched. Per the germline V gene, CDR1 is SGHTA and CDR2 is FQGNSA.

A single count supports this clone. The V call is TRBV7-2, the J call TRBJ2-7, with a possible D match to TRBD2 (5 bases). CDR1 is SGHTA and CDR2 is FQGNSA in the germline V gene. Trimming pared 1 base from V and 0 bases from J, leaving 7 bases between. The CDR3 runs to 14 residues. The CDR3 nucleotides are TGTGCCAGCAGCTTAGGAGGGCTCTCCTACGAGCAGTACTTC. Its translation is CASSLGGLSYEQYF.

V and J are TRBV6-6 and TRBJ2-1, with TRBD1 matching over 8 bases. The CDR3 totals 14 residues. Germline V CDR1 and CDR2: MNHNY, SVGAGI (reference sequence). V gave up 6 bases and J gave up 1 base; unmatched junction bases: 2. As DNA, the CDR3 is TGTGCCAGCAGCCGACAGGGGTCCTACAATGAGCAGTTCTTC. Translation gives CASSRQGSYNEQFF.

The genes are TRBV7-8 and TRBJ1-1, with TRBD1 identical over 8 bases. This CDR3 contains 15 residues. Germline lookup yields CDR1 SGHVS and CDR2 FQNEAQ. V lost 2 bases and J lost 5; bases outside the gene matches: 7. The CDR3 DNA reads TGTGCCAGCAGCTTAAATACAGGGGGATTAACTGAAGCTTTCTTT. Translation: CASSLNTGGLTEAFF.

This clone was observed a handful of times. The V and J genes are TRBV9 and TRBJ2-7; 12 nucleotides line up with TRBD2. The germline V gene encodes CDR1 SGDLS and CDR2 YYNGEE. CDR3 length equals 16 residues. After removal of 0 bases from V and 5 bases from J, the junction contained 6 bases not matched to a gene. CDR3 region: CASSVALAGGVDEQYF. The CDR3 DNA reads as TGTGCCAGCAGCGTAGCTCTAGCGGGAGGGGTGGACGAGCAGTACTTC.

V and J are TRBV5-6 and TRBJ2-5, with TRBD2 identical over 8 bases. Germline CDR1 SGHDT, CDR2 YYEEEE. There are 16 residues in the CDR3. The trim removed 4 bases at V and 2 bases at J, leaving 10 bases unmatched. CDR3 sequence: CASSLGLAGIQETQYF. CDR3 nucleotide sequence: TGTGCCAGCAGCCTCGGACTAGCCGGAATTCAAGAGACCCAGTACTTC.

This chain joins TRBV10-3 and TRBJ2-3; D may be TRBD2 (6 bases). Germline V gene sequence: CDR1 ENHRY, CDR2 SYGVKD. V was pared by 11 bases and J by 2 bases, with 20 bases between. This CDR3 is 15 amino acids long. CDR3 nucleotide sequence: TGTGCCTCGAAATCATTGGGGGGAGACACAGATACGCAGTATTTT. Its protein product is CASKSLGGDTDTQYF.

The J gene is TRBJ2-3, the V gene TRBV11-2; TRBD2 matches at 8 bases. This CDR3 has 15 residues. CDR1 and CDR2 (germline): SGHAT, FQNNGV. Losses at the gene ends were 5 bases for V and 3 bases for J; bases not matched to a gene: 7. The CDR3 here is CASSPGGRRTDTQYF. CDR3 coding DNA: TGTGCCAGCAGCCCGGGCGGGAGGAGGACAGATACGCAGTATTTT.

V usage is TRBV2 and J usage is TRBJ2-1, with TRBD2 identical over 15 bases. V lost 6 bases to trimming and J lost 0 bases; unmatched junction nucleotides: 3. The CDR3 contains 17 residues. Germline values: CDR1 SNHLY, CDR2 FYNNEI. The CDR3 reads CASRGTSGRSSYNEQFF. Here the CDR3 DNA reads TGTGCCAGCAGGGGGACTAGCGGGAGGAGCTCCTACAATGAGCAGTTCTTC.

This clone was seen only a few times. The chain employs TRBV28 and TRBJ2-7; possible D gene TRBD2, 5 bases. Trimming took 8 bases from V and 3 from J, leaving 11 bases between them. The length of the CDR3 is 12 residues. CDR1 MDHEN and CDR2 SYDVKM come from the germline V gene. In DNA form, the CDR3 reads TGTGCCAGCGGCGTCGAGGGCTACGAGCAGTACTTC. The encoded protein is CASGVEGYEQYF.

The CDR3 DNA is TGCGCCAGCAGCTTGTTACAGGGAAGGCAAACCGGGGAGCTGTTTTTT. Translation: CASSLLQGRQTGELFF. This chain uses TRBV5-1 with TRBJ2-2; D is possibly TRBD1 (6 bases). CDR1 is SGHRS and CDR2 is YFSETQ in the germline V gene. Trimming left V 1 base short and J 5 bases short, with 15 bases between. This CDR3 spans 16 amino acids.

The chain has TRBV11-2 and TRBJ2-3; 14 bases fit TRBD2. The CDR3 length is 16 residues. In germline, CDR1 is SGHAT, CDR2 FQNNGV. V was clipped by 5 bases and J by 4 bases; unmatched bases: 5. CDR3 protein: CASSPRLAGGPDTQYF. The CDR3 DNA is TGTGCCAGCAGCCCCAGACTAGCGGGAGGGCCAGATACGCAGTATTTT.

This clone appeared a few times. The gene calls are TRBV4-2 and TRBJ1-4; D remains unclear. Trimming left V 1 base short and J 0 bases short, with 6 bases between. The CDR3 is made up of 15 amino acids. Looked up from germline, CDR1 is LGHNA and CDR2 is YNFKEQ. CDR3 region: CASSQVGATNEKLFF. CDR3 DNA: TGTGCCAGCAGCCAAGTCGGGGCAACTAATGAAAAACTGTTTTTT.

This sequence joins TRBV20-1 and TRBJ2-7, with 8 bases aligning to TRBD2. Germline CDR1 and CDR2: DFQATT and SNEGSKA (reference sequence). The CDR3 has 11 residues. The trim removed 6 bases at V and 5 bases at J, leaving 3 bases unmatched. CDR3 nucleotides: TGCAGTGCCCAGCGGGGGAACGAGCAGTACTTC. Amino acids: CSAQRGNEQYF.

This clone was seen once. The chain links TRBV11-2 to TRBJ2-2; 9 bases match TRBD1. V gave up 6 bases and J gave up 4 bases; unmatched junction bases: 9. The CDR3 is 16 residues long. The germline V gene has CDR1 SGHAT and CDR2 FQNNGV. The CDR3 protein is CASRPPGTGLTGELFF. The CDR3 bases are TGTGCCAGCAGACCGCCCGGGACAGGGCTCACCGGGGAGCTGTTTTTT.

V usage is TRBV7-2 and J usage is TRBJ2-2, with D perhaps matching TRBD2 (6 bases). V was pared by 3 bases and J by 5 bases, with 10 bases between. Germline V gene sequence: CDR1 SGHTA, CDR2 FQGNSA. The CDR3 runs 14 residues. The DNA of the CDR3 is TGTGCCAGCAGCTTCAGACGGGGGACCGGGGAGCTGTTTTTT. Translated: CASSFRRGTGELFF.

This clone was detected only a few times. The J gene is TRBJ2-1, the V gene TRBV27; 9 nucleotides agree with TRBD2. This CDR3 spans 12 amino acids. Germline assignment: CDR1 MNHEY and CDR2 SMNVEV (reference sequence). V was pared by 5 bases and J by 10 bases, with 3 bases of the junction left unmatched. The CDR3 reads CASSHGLAEQFF. In DNA form, the CDR3 reads TGTGCCAGCAGTCACGGACTAGCGGAGCAGTTCTTC.

V gene TRBV5-1 combines with J gene TRBJ2-1; TRBD2 matches at 7 bases. Unmatched junction bases numbered 9, after V lost 0 bases and J lost 9 bases. The CDR3 covers 15 residues. Germline-derived CDR1 and CDR2 are SGHRS and YFSETQ. The CDR3 sequence is CASSLVLAEGGEQFF. DNA for the CDR3: TGCGCCAGCAGCTTGGTGCTAGCGGAGGGTGGTGAGCAGTTCTTC.

This clone appeared a few times. The DNA of the CDR3 is TGTGCCAGTAGTCCCACAGGGGTGAACTATGGCTACACCTTC. Translating it yields CASSPTGVNYGYTF. This sequence joins TRBV19 and TRBJ1-2; TRBD1 aligns across 7 bases. Germline values: CDR1 LNHDA, CDR2 SQIVND (reference sequence). The CDR3 is 14 amino acids. V trimming: 5 bases; J trimming: 2 bases; junction bases outside the gene matches: 5.